Shown below are 29 T cell receptor beta chains from a single sample sequenced in a study of T cells after yellow fever vaccination. TCRdb passed the 5' RACE reads through MiXCR, listing each CDR3 protein once. This table holds nearly 550,000 distinct CDR3 sequences, over 15% found once. The sample consisted of PBMCs, taken 15 days after the yellow fever booster vaccination. The receptors here all came from a man aged 25-45 years who received the YFV17D yellow fever vaccine.

The rearrangement links TRBV7-3 to TRBJ2-1; the match to TRBD2 covers 13 bases. The CDR3 has 16 amino acids. The germline V gene has CDR1 SGHTA and CDR2 FQGTGA. V shed 5 bases and J 7 bases; nucleotides not matched to a gene: 8. CDR3 bases: TGTGCCAGCAGCGGGACTAGCGGGACGGTAGGAAATGAGCAGTTCTTC. Amino acids: CASSGTSGTVGNEQFF.

The genes are TRBV10-3 and TRBJ2-3; D not resolved. Trimming removed 3 bases at V and 6 bases at J, with 13 bases between. CDR3 length: 14 residues. Per the germline V gene, CDR1 is ENHRY and CDR2 is SYGVKD. This CDR3 reads CAISDRLASDTQYF. The CDR3 DNA reads TGTGCCATCAGTGATAGATTAGCTTCTGATACGCAGTATTTT.

This clonotype has only a few counts. This rearrangement joins TRBV19 to TRBJ1-5; the D is unclear. The CDR3 has 13 residues. With 5 bases removed from V and 7 bases from J, the gap between germline ends came to 12 bases. CDR1 is LNHDA and CDR2 is SQIVND in the germline V gene (reference sequence). The CDR3 coding sequence is TGTGCCAGTAGTCCCGAACCAACGCAGCCCCAGCATTTT. It specifies CASSPEPTQPQHF.

This clonotype was counted at least ten times. The rearrangement links TRBV9 to TRBJ2-7; 8 bases line up with TRBD1. CDR1 is SGDLS and CDR2 is YYNGEE in the germline V gene. Losses at the gene ends were 4 bases for V and 4 bases for J; bases not matched to a gene: 10. The CDR3 length is 15 residues. This CDR3 reads CASSPGQGSSYEQYF. The CDR3 nucleotides are TGTGCCAGCAGCCCCGGACAGGGATCTTCTTACGAGCAGTACTTC.

V is TRBV24-1 and J is TRBJ1-2, with a weak D call TRBD1 (6 bases). Trimming left V 7 bases short and J 7 bases short, with 24 bases between. CDR1 KGHDR and CDR2 SFDVKD come from the germline V gene. The CDR3 consists of 16 residues. The CDR3 loop reads CATRKQGASGTGGYTF. CDR3 sequence (DNA): TGTGCCACCAGGAAACAGGGTGCGAGTGGTACGGGTGGCTACACCTTC.

The V call is TRBV6-5, the J call TRBJ2-7; unclear D gene. This CDR3 comprises 16 residues. V lost 0 bases and J 7 bases, leaving 19 bases between the germline ends. Germline values: CDR1 MNHEY, CDR2 SVGAGI. CDR3 coding DNA: TGTGCCAGCAGTTACTCGACACAGCCTGGGTTTTTGGAGCAGTACTTC. Its translation is CASSYSTQPGFLEQYF.

The rearrangement uses TRBV6-2 or TRBV6-3 and TRBJ2-7; 7 nucleotides line up with TRBD1. V lost 7 bases to trimming and J lost 2 bases; unmatched junction nucleotides: 5. CDR3 length: 13 amino acids. The germline V gene has CDR1 MNHEY and CDR2 SVGEGT. In DNA, the CDR3 is TGTGCCAGCACAGACAGGGTCCCCTACGAGCAGTACTTC. This translates into CASTDRVPYEQYF.

This clonotype was counted between two and nine times. The rearrangement joins TRBV6-2 or TRBV6-3 to TRBJ2-7; a weak D match, TRBD1 (5 bases). CDR3 length equals 13 residues. Germline assignment: CDR1 MNHEY and CDR2 SVGEGT. Trimming removed 5 bases at V and 3 bases at J, with 11 bases between. The CDR3: CASSTTGRYEQYF. CDR3 bases: TGTGCCAGCAGTACCACAGGTCGCTACGAGCAGTACTTC.

This clonotype was counted between two and nine times. The rearrangement uses TRBV5-5 and TRBJ2-3; TRBD2 matches 9 bases. The germline gives CDR1 SGHKS, CDR2 YYEKEE (reference sequence). CDR3 length: 15 amino acids. V shed 3 bases, J shed 2 bases, and the junction held 4 bases outside the gene matches. CDR3 sequence (DNA): TGTGCCAGCAGCTCTTGGACTAGCGTCACAGATACGCAGTATTTT. Residues: CASSSWTSVTDTQYF.

This CDR3 reads CASSLRTGGDSPLHF. The DNA for the CDR3 is TGTGCCAGCAGCCTACGGACAGGGGGCGATTCACCCCTCCACTTT. The rearrangement uses TRBV7-8 and TRBJ1-6, with 11 bases identical to TRBD1. The germline V gene encodes CDR1 SGHVS and CDR2 FQNEAQ. The CDR3 runs 15 residues. J was trimmed by 8 bases and V by 5 bases; bases with no gene match: 5.

This clonotype was detected only a few times. The rearrangement uses TRBV20-1 and TRBJ2-1; TRBD2 is a possible D gene (7 bases). The CDR3 runs 16 residues. In germline, CDR1 is DFQATT, CDR2 SNEGSKA (reference sequence). Trimming pared 6 bases from V and 4 bases from J, leaving 22 bases between. CDR3 region: CSASLGGANLYNEQFF. The CDR3 bases are TGCAGTGCCTCTCTAGGGGGGGCAAACCTATACAATGAGCAGTTCTTC.

This rearrangement joins TRBV2 to TRBJ2-5; D is uncertain. There are 13 residues in the CDR3. Germline V gives CDR1 SNHLY, CDR2 FYNNEI. Trimming cost V 5 bases and J 2 bases, with 9 bases left between them. CDR3: CASSYRDQETQYF. CDR3 in DNA: TGTGCCAGCAGTTATAGAGATCAAGAGACCCAGTACTTC.

The J gene is TRBJ2-7, the V gene TRBV14; maybe TRBD2 (5 bases). Germline CDR1 reads SGHDN; CDR2 reads FVKESK. V lost 0 bases and J lost 3, with 9 bases in between. The CDR3 totals 14 residues. CDR3 in amino acids: CASSQDRAGYEQYF. The CDR3, as DNA: TGTGCCAGCAGCCAAGATCGGGCGGGCTACGAGCAGTACTTC.

This clonotype was observed a handful of times. This chain uses TRBV6-5 with TRBJ1-2, with a possible D match to TRBD1 (5 bases). CDR3 size: 14 residues. CDR1 and CDR2 from the germline V gene are MNHEY and SVGAGI. Trimming cost V 4 bases and J 0 bases, with 9 bases left between them. CDR3 nucleotides: TGTGCCAGCAGTTGGACACCTTCTAACTATGGCTACACCTTC. Encoded protein: CASSWTPSNYGYTF.

The genes are TRBV2 and TRBJ1-4; a weak D match, TRBD1 (5 bases). Germline V lookup: CDR1 SNHLY, CDR2 FYNNEI. The length of the CDR3 is 14 residues. V lost 4 bases and J lost 2, with 8 bases in between. The CDR3 here is CASSAGPTNEKLFF. The CDR3 coding sequence is TGTGCCAGCAGTGCAGGGCCGACTAATGAAAAACTGTTTTTT.

This clonotype was detected a few times. The CDR3 region has the DNA TGTGCCAGTAGTATAGCTTCCACCGGGGAGCTGTTTTTT. It translates to CASSIASTGELFF. The gene calls are TRBV19 and TRBJ2-2; D gene uncertain. Trimming took 1 base from V and 4 from J, leaving 4 bases between them. Germline V gene sequence: CDR1 LNHDA, CDR2 SQIVND (reference sequence). CDR3 size: 13 residues. The complete variable domain, with remaining parts taken from reference TRBV19 and TRBJ2-2, reads DGGITQSPKYLFRKEGQNVTLSCEQNLNHDAMYWYRQDPGQGLRLIYYSQIVNDFQKGDIAEGYSVSREKKESFPLTVTSAQKNPTAFYLCASSIASTGELFFGEGSRLTVL.

CDR3 nucleotides: TGTGCCACCAGTGATGAAAAGAGCACAGATACGCAGTATTTT. This sequence encodes CATSDEKSTDTQYF. The chain joins TRBV24-1 to TRBJ2-3; D remains unclear. Germline CDR1 KGHDR, CDR2 SFDVKD. V was clipped by 3 bases and J by 0 bases, with 6 bases between them. The CDR3 spans 14 residues.

The chain uses TRBV7-7 and TRBJ2-1; 10 positions agree with TRBD1. The CDR3 loop spans 15 amino acids. From germline, CDR1 is SSHAT and CDR2 FNYEAQ (reference sequence). J was trimmed by 9 bases and V by 3 bases; bases with no gene match: 8. The CDR3, as DNA: TGTGCCAGCAGCTTGGAGACAGGGGGCTTGAGTGAGCAGTTCTTC. This gives the protein CASSLETGGLSEQFF. The full variable domain, completed using reference TRBV7-7 and TRBJ2-1, is GAGVSQSPRYKVTKRGQDVTLRCDPISSHATLYWYQQALGQGPEFLTYFNYEAQPDKSGLPSDRFSAERPEGSISTLTIQRTEQRDSAMYRCASSLETGGLSEQFFGPGTRLTVL.

The genes are TRBV20-1 and TRBJ2-3, with D perhaps matching TRBD1 (5 bases). Germline-derived CDR1 and CDR2 are DFQATT and SNEGSKA (reference sequence). Trimming took 4 bases from V and 3 from J, leaving 14 bases between them. The CDR3 sequence is 14 residues long. CDR3 sequence (DNA): TGCAGTGCTAAGACAGAAGTTTGGACAGATACGCAGTATTTT. Amino acid sequence: CSAKTEVWTDTQYF.

This clonotype came up a few times. This rearrangement joins TRBV18 to TRBJ2-5, with TRBD2 matching over 7 bases. The junction had 5 bases not matched to a gene; V was cut back by 0 bases and J by 1 base. CDR3 length equals 16 residues. Germline V gene data show CDR1 as KGHSH and CDR2 as LQKENI. CDR3 DNA: TGTGCCAGCTCACCACCCCTCAGCGGGGCCCAAGAGACCCAGTACTTC. Translating it yields CASSPPLSGAQETQYF.

The CDR3 region is CASSLVVGRVEKLFF. For the CDR3, the DNA is TGTGCCAGCAGCTTAGTCGTAGGGAGAGTCGAAAAACTGTTTTTT. The rearrangement uses TRBV7-8 and TRBJ1-4; no clear D gene. V lost 1 base and J 8 bases, leaving 14 bases between the germline ends. The V gene's germline CDR1 is SGHVS and CDR2 FQNEAQ. The CDR3 loop spans 15 amino acids.

The chain couples TRBV4-2 to TRBJ2-2; D remains unclear. The ends were cut back, 6 bases at V and 4 bases at J, with 9 bases in the middle. Germline assignment: CDR1 LGHNA and CDR2 YNFKEQ. The CDR3 contains 13 residues. The CDR3 region is CASRGLPTGELFF. The CDR3 DNA reads TGTGCCAGCAGGGGTCTTCCCACCGGGGAGCTGTTTTTT.

This clonotype was seen only a few times. The V gene is TRBV12-3 or TRBV12-4, the J gene TRBJ2-2; tentatively, D is TRBD2 (5 bases). This CDR3 has 14 amino acids. V gave up 3 bases and J gave up 3 bases, with 8 bases separating them. As DNA, the CDR3 is TGTGCCAGCAGTTTCGGGCGGGACACCGGGGAGCTGTTTTTT. Encoded protein: CASSFGRDTGELFF.

The rearrangement links TRBV6-5 to TRBJ2-1; 7 bases line up with TRBD1. V trimming: 6 bases; J trimming: 5 bases; junction bases outside the gene matches: 7. This CDR3 region has 14 residues. From germline, CDR1 is MNHEY and CDR2 SVGAGI. The CDR3 loop is CASRTGTANNEQFF. The CDR3 DNA follows: TGTGCCAGCAGGACCGGGACAGCTAACAATGAGCAGTTCTTC.

The chain carries TRBV28 and TRBJ2-7, with D perhaps matching TRBD2 (6 bases). The CDR3 consists of 14 residues. V was trimmed by 10 bases and J by 3 bases, leaving 19 bases between them. Germline V gene data show CDR1 as MDHEN and CDR2 as SYDVKM. This CDR3 is CANPRPGLNYEQYF. For the CDR3, the DNA is TGTGCCAACCCAAGGCCGGGACTTAACTACGAGCAGTACTTC.

The CDR3 loop is CSASEGTGELFF. The CDR3 nucleotides read TGCAGTGCTAGCGAGGGCACCGGGGAGCTGTTTTTT. The chain uses TRBV20-1 and TRBJ2-2; possible D gene TRBD2, 5 bases. The CDR3 is 12 residues long. V lost 3 bases, J lost 4 bases, and 6 bases lay in between. CDR1 DFQATT and CDR2 SNEGSKA come from the germline V gene (reference sequence).

The V call is TRBV5-1, the J call TRBJ2-5; possibly TRBD2 for D (6 bases). The germline gives CDR1 SGHRS, CDR2 YFSETQ. V gave up 1 base and J gave up 3 bases, with 16 bases separating them. This CDR3 spans 16 amino acids. The CDR3 reads CASSLFGGRMEETQYF. DNA of the CDR3: TGCGCCAGCAGCTTGTTCGGGGGAAGGATGGAAGAGACCCAGTACTTC.

J is TRBJ2-1 and V is TRBV6-5; perhaps TRBD1 as D (5 bases). Germline V gene data show CDR1 as MNHEY and CDR2 as SVGAGI. This CDR3 spans 14 amino acids. Trimming stripped 5 bases from V and 5 bases from J, with 13 bases between. CDR3 DNA: TGTGCCAGCAGTCTACTACAGGTGAACAATGAGCAGTTCTTC. Translation gives CASSLLQVNNEQFF.

A few counts support this clonotype. This chain uses TRBV6-5 with TRBJ2-1, with 7 bases matching TRBD2. Trimming removed 7 bases from V and 12 bases from J; junction bases left unmatched: 9. The length of the CDR3 is 12 residues. Germline V CDR1 and CDR2: MNHEY, SVGAGI. The CDR3 sequence: CASTSRWGGQFF. CDR3 DNA sequence: TGTGCCAGCACCTCACGGTGGGGGGGGCAGTTCTTC.